This TCR beta chain was sequenced for a study of T cells after yellow fever vaccination. Study observations and caveats: Most clones from primary vaccination were detected again post-booster (almost 98% CD4, roughly 91% CD8).

This clonotype was counted only a few times. Its specificity is not known. TCRdb re-derived calls from the 5' RACE reads in MiXCR, one entry per CDR3 protein. The table lists under 700,000 distinct CDR3 sequences, less than 20% of them singletons. This clonotype was obtained from a man between 18 and 35 years old who received the YFV17D yellow fever vaccine. The sample in question was PBMCs, obtained less than 6 days after the first yellow fever vaccination.

The CDR3 DNA follows: TGTGCCAGCAGTCCCCCGATAGATGAAAAACTGTTTTTT. It codes for CASSPPIDEKLFF. The chain recombines TRBV28 with TRBJ1-4; no definite D call. The CDR3 sequence is 13 residues long. Between the trimmed V and J ends, which lost 5 bases and 6 bases, there was a span of 10 bases. Germline assignment: CDR1 MDHEN and CDR2 SYDVKM.